The 4 T cell receptor beta chains below come from one sample, sequenced in a study of CD8+ T cells in alopecia areata. Treatment: oral pan-JAK inhibitor, 5-10 mg twice daily. RNA was isolated and reverse transcribed to cDNA, the sequencing template. Clones were sequenced by immunoSEQ multiplex PCR, and TCRdb holds only the in-frame ones, with some missing. Of about 140,000 clones listed, about 88% are singletons. Sequencing was performed on CD8+ T cells sorted from blood, taken at week 4, from a patient treated with tofacitinib. The source of these receptors is a human donor with alopecia areata.

The chain carries TRBV7-9 and TRBJ2-7; D not resolved. Germline CDR1 is SEHNR and CDR2 is FQNEAQ (reference sequence). The V gene lost 5 bases and the J gene lost 0 bases, with 5 bases spanning the gap. The CDR3 loop spans 12 amino acids. The chain's CDR3 is CASSDISYEQYF. As DNA, the CDR3 is TGTGCCAGCAGCGACATCTCCTACGAGCAGTACTTC.

This chain links TRBV30 with TRBJ2-7; TRBD2 is a possible D gene (6 bases). The ends were cut back, 4 bases at V and 6 bases at J, with 10 bases in the middle. Germline CDR1 is GTSNPN and CDR2 is SVGIG (reference sequence). CDR3 size: 11 residues. In DNA form, the CDR3 reads TGTGCCTGGAACGGCGGGACCGAGCAGTACTTC. Translated, it gives CAWNGGTEQYF. Supplemented by reference TRBV30 and TRBJ2-7, the full variable domain reads SQTIHQWPATLVQPVGSPLSLECTVEGTSNPNLYWYRQAAGRGLQLLFYSVGIGQISSEVPQNLSASRPQDRQFILSSKKLLLSDSGFYLCAWNGGTEQYFGPGTRLTVT.

About this clone itself: A read error may produce the germline difference seen at one junction end. The chain is built from TRBV7-7 and TRBJ2-5; 9 bases match TRBD2. CDR1 is SSHAT, CDR2 FNYEAQ, per germline (reference sequence). The CDR3 consists of 16 residues. The CDR3 here is CASSLVAGASGETQYF. The CDR3 nucleotides are TGTGCTAGCAGCTTGGTAGCGGGAGCTTCCGGGGAGACCCAGTACTTC.

CDR3 sequence: CASIALAEHTGELFF. As DNA, the CDR3 is TGTGCCAGCATCGCACTAGCGGAACACACCGGGGAGCTGTTTTTT. V gene TRBV6-5 combines with J gene TRBJ2-2; 8 bases map to TRBD2. The CDR3 loop spans 15 amino acids. V gave up 7 bases and J gave up 3 bases; unmatched junction bases: 7. Germline V gene lookup returns CDR1 MNHEY and CDR2 SVGAGI.